Listed here are 15 T cell receptor beta chains from one sample, sequenced in a study of blood T cell repertoires in COVID-19. Sequencing was performed with immunoSEQ multiplex PCR; in TCRdb, only in-frame clones are kept and a portion is missing. The profile covers 180,000 or so clones, with around 86% appearing a single time and about 6.7% taken by the ten largest. The sequencing sample was made of peripheral blood. Source of these receptors: a man aged 35 to 55 with acute or convalescent COVID-19.

V usage is TRBV27 and J usage is TRBJ1-4, with 10 bases matching TRBD1. The germline gives CDR1 MNHEY, CDR2 SMNVEV (reference sequence). This CDR3 is built from 17 residues. Losses at the gene ends were 2 bases for V and 0 bases for J; bases not matched to a gene: 3. The CDR3 region has the DNA TGTGCCAGCAGTTTAAGGACAGGGGGACCAACTAATGAAAAACTGTTTTTT. It codes for CASSLRTGGPTNEKLFF.

This chain uses TRBV7-3 with TRBJ1-1, with D maybe TRBD1 (5 bases). The V gene lost 5 bases and the J gene lost 3 bases, with 13 bases spanning the gap. Germline V gene data show CDR1 as SGHTA and CDR2 as FQGTGA. This CDR3 region has 14 residues. CDR3 in DNA: TGTGCCAGCAGCCCGGACGGGGGGTACACTGAAGCTTTCTTT. Translation: CASSPDGGYTEAFF.

The V gene is TRBV24-1, the J gene TRBJ2-1, with 7 bases aligning to TRBD1. The CDR3 spans 15 residues. The V gene end was trimmed by 4 bases and the J gene end by 2 bases; junction bases not matched to a gene: 4. Germline V gives CDR1 KGHDR, CDR2 SFDVKD. CDR3 in DNA: TGTGCCACCAGTGAGTCAGGGGGAGCCTACAATGAGCAGTTCTTC. Translated, it gives CATSESGGAYNEQFF.

The V and J genes are TRBV6-4 and TRBJ2-2, with TRBD2 as a possible D gene (5 bases). Germline V gene sequence: CDR1 MRHNA, CDR2 SNTAGT. The CDR3 spans 13 residues. The V and J ends lost 6 bases and 3 bases respectively, with 8 bases between them. As DNA, the CDR3 is TGTGCCAGCAGGACTATAGACACCGGGGAGCTGTTTTTT. Amino acid sequence: CASRTIDTGELFF.

This rearrangement joins TRBV15 to TRBJ2-2; weak D call: TRBD1 (6 bases). Trimming removed 4 bases at V and 0 bases at J, with 6 bases between. The CDR3 loop spans 14 amino acids. Germline loops: CDR1 LNHNV, CDR2 YYDKDF (reference sequence). This CDR3 reads CATSKGANTGELFF. The CDR3, as DNA: TGTGCCACCAGCAAGGGGGCGAACACCGGGGAGCTGTTTTTT.

This chain uses TRBV18 with TRBJ1-1; D is unresolved. The CDR3 is made up of 14 amino acids. V lost 0 bases to trimming and J lost 2 bases, with 7 bases between them. Germline V gives CDR1 KGHSH, CDR2 LQKENI. CDR3 residues: CASSPPGRNTEAFF. CDR3 DNA sequence: TGTGCCAGCTCACCACCGGGGAGAAACACTGAAGCTTTCTTT.

The chain combines TRBV25-1 with TRBJ1-5; TRBD1 agrees at 7 bases. The CDR3 is 15 amino acids. Germline CDR1 is MGHDK and CDR2 is SYGVNS. V trimming: 3 bases; J trimming: 5 bases; junction bases outside the gene matches: 7. The CDR3 nucleotides read TGTGCCAGCAGTGATAGGGGGCCAGGTTATCAGCCCCAGCATTTT. This translates into CASSDRGPGYQPQHF.

The chain employs TRBV6-2 or TRBV6-3 and TRBJ2-2; perhaps TRBD2 as D (6 bases). V lost 3 bases and J 3 bases, leaving 8 bases between the germline ends. The germline V gene encodes CDR1 MNHEY and CDR2 SVGEGT. The CDR3 is 14 amino acids. CDR3 sequence: CASSYWGDTGELFF. The CDR3 region has the DNA TGTGCCAGCAGTTATTGGGGGGACACCGGGGAGCTGTTTTTT.

This clone showed up just a few times. The chain employs TRBV9 and TRBJ2-7; 7 positions agree with TRBD1. V lost 2 bases and J lost 2; bases outside the gene matches: 7. CDR1 and CDR2 (germline): SGDLS, YYNGEE. There are 15 residues in the CDR3. As DNA, the CDR3 is TGTGCCAGCAGCGTTGCCGGGACAGCTACCTACGAGCAGTACTTC. Translation gives CASSVAGTATYEQYF.

J is TRBJ2-3 and V is TRBV13; 9 bases fit TRBD2. V was pared by 5 bases and J by 1 base, with 13 bases of the junction left unmatched. Per germline, CDR1 PRHDT and CDR2 FYEKMQ (reference sequence). The CDR3 is 18 residues long. CDR3 residues: CASSPRERGVQRTDTQYF. The CDR3 DNA reads TGTGCCAGCAGCCCCCGAGAGCGGGGGGTCCAGCGCACAGATACGCAGTATTTT.

V usage is TRBV2 and J usage is TRBJ1-3, with 9 bases matching TRBD1. There are 15 residues in the CDR3. In germline, CDR1 is SNHLY, CDR2 FYNNEI. After removal of 4 bases from V and 1 base from J, the junction contained 2 bases not matched to a gene. CDR3 loop: CASSAGQGSGNTIYF. The CDR3, as DNA: TGTGCCAGCAGTGCAGGACAGGGGTCTGGAAACACCATATATTTT.

The chain combines TRBV18 with TRBJ2-5; tentative D call: TRBD1 (6 bases). This CDR3 is 14 amino acids long. V lost 3 bases and J 10 bases, leaving 18 bases between the germline ends. CDR1 is KGHSH and CDR2 is LQKENI in the germline V gene. The CDR3 region has the DNA TGTGCCAGCTCACCTTTCGGCAGGGGAAGGGACCAGTACTTC. Amino acids: CASSPFGRGRDQYF.

The chain joins TRBV9 to TRBJ2-1; D not certain. This CDR3 region has 16 residues. Looked up from germline, CDR1 is SGDLS and CDR2 is YYNGEE. Trimming took 0 bases from V and 2 from J, leaving 12 bases between them. The CDR3 is CASSVGGFATYNEQFF. The CDR3 DNA sequence: TGTGCCAGCAGCGTAGGAGGCTTTGCGACCTACAATGAGCAGTTCTTC.

This chain uses TRBV9 with TRBJ2-1, with 7 nucleotides matching TRBD1. Germline V gene sequence: CDR1 SGDLS, CDR2 YYNGEE. The V gene end was trimmed by 0 bases and the J gene end by 10 bases; junction bases not matched to a gene: 4. The CDR3 extends over 13 amino acids. This CDR3 reads CASSVVGGQEQFF. Here the CDR3 DNA reads TGTGCCAGCAGCGTAGTAGGGGGACAGGAGCAGTTCTTC.

V gene TRBV3-1 (or the pseudogene TRBV3-2) combines with J gene TRBJ2-2, with TRBD1 as a possible D gene (6 bases). The germline V gene has CDR1 LGHDT and CDR2 YNNKEL (reference sequence). Trimming removed 5 bases at V and 4 bases at J, with 17 bases between. The CDR3 is 16 amino acids. The CDR3 region is CASSTLQGRGTGELFF. The CDR3 region has the DNA TGTGCCAGCAGCACGCTACAGGGTCGAGGCACCGGGGAGCTGTTTTTT.